One sample yielded the 18 T cell receptor beta chains listed below, sequenced in a study of cytomegalovirus exposure and HLA in healthy donors. Researchers ran the PCR with 60 Vbeta and 13 Jbeta primers. Assay: immunoSEQ multiplex PCR; the TCRdb copy retains only in-frame clones and omits some. The table lists 210,000 or so clones, around four fifths of them singletons, with 0.71% in the top ten. The sequencing sample was made of PBMCs. The source of these receptors is a boy aged 2 to 9 in good health and CMV-seronegative.

This chain connects TRBV19 to TRBJ1-1, with 10 bases fitting TRBD1. Germline CDR1 LNHDA, CDR2 SQIVND (reference sequence). Germline trimming cut 9 bases from V and 2 bases from J; bases unmatched to any gene: 3. The CDR3 has 13 residues. The CDR3 sequence is CASGDRGNTEAFF. CDR3 DNA sequence: TGTGCCAGCGGGGACAGGGGCAACACTGAAGCTTTCTTT.

This clone was picked up a small number of times. This chain uses TRBV6-5 with TRBJ1-4; 9 bases align to TRBD1. The CDR3 spans 12 residues. CDR1 is MNHEY, CDR2 SVGAGI, per germline. V lost 8 bases, J lost 7 bases, and 2 bases stayed unmatched. In DNA form, the CDR3 reads TGTGCCAGCGGGGACAGGGTTGAAAAACTGTTTTTT. Amino acid sequence: CASGDRVEKLFF.

The gene calls are TRBV11-3 and TRBJ2-1; D gene uncertain. Trimming took off 4 bases at V and 10 bases at J, with 14 bases between the two ends. The CDR3 contains 13 residues. Germline loops: CDR1 SGHNT, CDR2 YENEEA. CDR3 region: CASSSGPGREQFF. CDR3 nucleotide sequence: TGTGCCAGCAGCTCAGGTCCTGGCAGGGAGCAGTTCTTC.

The chain is built from TRBV25-1 and TRBJ1-1; D remains ambiguous. Trimming removed 6 bases from V and 1 base from J, with 12 bases in between. The V gene's germline CDR1 is MGHDK and CDR2 SYGVNS. The CDR3 loop spans 14 amino acids. CDR3 region: CASRLGLTNTEAFF. In nucleotides, the CDR3 is TGTGCCAGCAGACTCGGACTGACGAACACTGAAGCTTTCTTT. The full variable domain, in which reference TRBV25-1 and TRBJ1-1 provide the parts outside the CDR3, is EADIYQTPRYLVIGTGKKITLECSQTMGHDKMYWYQQDPGMELHLIHYSYGVNSTEKGDLSSESTVSRIRTEHFPLTLESARPSHTSQYLCASRLGLTNTEAFFGQGTRLTVV.

This rearrangement joins TRBV6-6 to TRBJ2-3; a possible D gene is TRBD2 (6 bases). CDR1 and CDR2 from the germline V gene are MNHNY and SVGAGI (reference sequence). V shed 7 bases and J shed 5 bases, with 13 bases lying between them. CDR3 length: 13 residues. CDR3 residues: CASNQLAKDTQYF. CDR3 DNA sequence: TGTGCCAGCAACCAGCTAGCGAAAGATACGCAGTATTTT.

V is TRBV5-1 and J is TRBJ2-3; 13 positions match TRBD2. The CDR3 has 15 amino acids. Germline V gene lookup returns CDR1 SGHRS and CDR2 YFSETQ. V gave up 5 bases and J gave up 4 bases; unmatched junction bases: 4. The chain's CDR3 is CASRSGLAGADTQYF. In nucleotides, the CDR3 is TGCGCCAGCAGGTCAGGACTAGCGGGGGCAGATACGCAGTATTTT. Based on the CDR3 plus reference TRBV5-1 and TRBJ2-3, the full variable domain is KAGVTQTPRYLIKTRGQQVTLSCSPISGHRSVSWYQQTPGQGLQFLFEYFSETQRNKGNFPGRFSGRQFSNSRSEMNVSTLELGDSALYLCASRSGLAGADTQYFGPGTRLTVL.

The chain couples TRBV25-1 to TRBJ1-1; D ambiguous. Trimming removed 3 bases at V and 5 bases at J, with 10 bases between. Looked up from germline, CDR1 is MGHDK and CDR2 is SYGVNS. The CDR3 spans 13 residues. CDR3 sequence reads: CASSEVGRTEAFF. The CDR3 nucleotides read TGTGCCAGCAGTGAGGTGGGGAGAACTGAAGCTTTCTTT.

CDR3 sequence (DNA): TGTGCCAGCAGCCCTATGGGCCCCCGCGAGCAGTACTTC. Its protein product is CASSPMGPREQYF. The chain uses TRBV7-9 and TRBJ2-7, with D unclear. Germline CDR1 reads SEHNR; CDR2 reads FQNEAQ (reference sequence). The CDR3 spans 13 residues. V dropped 5 bases and J dropped 6 bases, with 14 bases sitting between them.

The chain carries TRBV5-8 and TRBJ2-5, with D maybe TRBD2 (5 bases). Trimming removed 1 base from V and 3 bases from J, with 16 bases in between. The CDR3 has 16 residues. Germline CDR1 SGHTS, CDR2 YDEGEE. For the CDR3, the DNA is TGTGCCAGCAGCTTGTTTCCAAGAGGGCCCGAAGAGACCCAGTACTTC. Its translation is CASSLFPRGPEETQYF.

The genes are TRBV5-1 and TRBJ1-1; D not certain. V was pared by 1 base and J by 1 base, with 11 bases between. CDR3 length: 15 amino acids. Looked up from germline, CDR1 is SGHRS and CDR2 is YFSETQ. The CDR3 loop reads CASSLTVAGNTEAFF. DNA for the CDR3: TGCGCCAGCAGCTTGACTGTCGCGGGGAACACTGAAGCTTTCTTT. Full variable domain (outside the CDR3, taken from reference TRBV5-1 and TRBJ1-1): KAGVTQTPRYLIKTRGQQVTLSCSPISGHRSVSWYQQTPGQGLQFLFEYFSETQRNKGNFPGRFSGRQFSNSRSEMNVSTLELGDSALYLCASSLTVAGNTEAFFGQGTRLTVV.

This clone was recorded once. The chain couples TRBV9 to TRBJ1-1; 7 bases match TRBD1. Trimming at V came to 4 bases and at J to 4 bases, leaving 10 bases not matched to a gene. The CDR3 runs 15 residues. Per the germline V gene, CDR1 is SGDLS and CDR2 is YYNGEE. CDR3: CASSFQTGLGTEAFF. The CDR3, as DNA: TGTGCCAGCAGCTTCCAGACAGGGCTGGGCACTGAAGCTTTCTTT. The variable domain in full, with the rest retrieved from reference TRBV9 and TRBJ1-1, is DSGVTQTPKHLITATGQRVTLRCSPRSGDLSVYWYQQSLDQGLQFLIQYYNGEERAKGNILERFSAQQFPDLHSELNLSSLELGDSALYFCASSFQTGLGTEAFFGQGTRLTVV.

The chain uses TRBV25-1 and TRBJ2-5; TRBD2 is a possible D gene (7 bases). Germline V gene lookup returns CDR1 MGHDK and CDR2 SYGVNS. This CDR3 has 16 residues. V was cut by 0 bases and J by 2 bases, with 13 bases left in between. The CDR3 here is CASSEYGRGGQETQYF. In nucleotides, the CDR3 is TGTGCCAGCAGTGAATATGGCAGGGGAGGGCAAGAGACCCAGTACTTC.

The CDR3 bases are TGCGCCAGCAGCCAAGTTGGGGGGGGGCCCCAGCATTTT. Protein sequence: CASSQVGGGPQHF. The chain uses TRBV4-1 and TRBJ1-5, with D tentatively TRBD1 (5 bases). Germline values: CDR1 MGHRA, CDR2 YSYEKL. The CDR3 totals 13 residues. V lost 1 base to trimming and J lost 9 bases, with 10 bases between them.

The chain employs TRBV18 and TRBJ2-5; D possibly corresponds to TRBD1 (6 bases). V lost 6 bases and J lost 1, with 12 bases in between. In germline, CDR1 is KGHSH, CDR2 LQKENI. This CDR3 spans 14 amino acids. The CDR3 coding sequence is TGTGCCAGCTCCCAACAGGGAACCCAAGAGACCCAGTACTTC. It codes for CASSQQGTQETQYF.

This clone was seen a few times. The chain recombines TRBV6-1 with TRBJ1-1; D perhaps matches TRBD1 (5 bases). V dropped 3 bases and J dropped 5 bases, with 13 bases sitting between them. The CDR3 spans 14 residues. Germline-derived CDR1 and CDR2 are MNHNS and SASEGT. CDR3: CASSEIGRGTEAFF. CDR3 DNA sequence: TGTGCCAGCAGTGAGATAGGGAGGGGTACTGAAGCTTTCTTT.

The chain carries TRBV28 and TRBJ2-2, with 7 bases fitting TRBD1. The trim removed 6 bases at V and 5 bases at J, leaving 3 bases unmatched. The CDR3 has 13 amino acids. Germline V gene data show CDR1 as MDHEN and CDR2 as SYDVKM. CDR3 sequence: CASRIQGTGELFF. CDR3 sequence (DNA): TGTGCCAGCAGAATACAGGGGACCGGGGAGCTGTTTTTT.

A few counts support this clone. This chain joins TRBV6-5 and TRBJ1-1; 7 nucleotides line up with TRBD1. CDR1 and CDR2 (germline): MNHEY, SVGAGI. Trimming took 7 bases from V and 0 from J; bases not matched to a gene: 2. This CDR3 has 13 amino acids. CDR3 nucleotides: TGTGCCAGCAAACAGGGGATGAACACTGAAGCTTTCTTT. Translation gives CASKQGMNTEAFF.

This rearrangement joins TRBV9 to TRBJ1-2; D not resolved. From germline, CDR1 is SGDLS and CDR2 YYNGEE. With 3 bases removed from V and 8 bases from J, the gap between germline ends came to 20 bases. CDR3 size: 15 residues. The CDR3 is CASSASFGGAVGYTF. The CDR3 nucleotides read TGTGCCAGCAGCGCCTCCTTCGGAGGTGCGGTGGGCTACACCTTC.